This entry features one T cell receptor (beta chain) sequence. This sample is drawn from a study of OX40 agonist ivuxolimab in advanced cancers. Overall study context: Patients received ivuxolimab, an intravenous treatment, every 2 weeks at 0.01 to 10 mg/kg.

Clones were read by immunoSEQ multiplex PCR, and TCRdb kept only the in-frame ones, dropping some. The sample holds tens of thousands of clones, over 80% seen once. The V gene's germline CDR1 is SEHNR and CDR2 FQNEAQ (reference sequence). The CDR3 sequence is 16 residues long. Trimming removed 6 bases from V and 10 bases from J, with 25 bases in between. The V call is TRBV7-9, the J call TRBJ2-1; D possibly corresponds to TRBD1 (6 bases). This clonotype was obtained from an adult with an advanced solid tumor such as melanoma, head and neck, liver or kidney cancer. The sample was CD4+ or CD8+ T cells sorted from blood, taken in a trial of the OX40 agonist ivuxolimab. This CDR3 is CASRSSGDTTLGEQFF. The CDR3 DNA reads as TGTGCCAGCAGATCAAGTGGGGACACGACCTTAGGGGAGCAGTTCTTC.